Below, one T cell receptor (beta chain) is given with its context. This sample was included in a study of T cell changes during pregnancy in multiple sclerosis. Only in-frame clones appear in the TCRdb table, and some are missing; sequencing was by immunoSEQ multiplex PCR. The repertoire consists of around 59,000 clones, with over 90% occurring once and the leading ten covering over 0.8%. Per germline, CDR1 SQVTM and CDR2 ANQGSEA. V was cut by 3 bases and J by 1 base, with 15 bases left in between. There are 15 residues in the CDR3. This clonotype originated in a female donor with multiple sclerosis, enrolled in a pregnancy study. The rearrangement uses TRBV29-1 and TRBJ1-2, with D possibly TRBD1 on 6 matching bases. Sequenced here: peripheral blood, sampled in the first trimester of pregnancy. The CDR3 coding sequence is TGCAGCGTTGATACAGGGCGCCCCTTTAACTATGGCTACACCTTC. Residues: CSVDTGRPFNYGYTF.